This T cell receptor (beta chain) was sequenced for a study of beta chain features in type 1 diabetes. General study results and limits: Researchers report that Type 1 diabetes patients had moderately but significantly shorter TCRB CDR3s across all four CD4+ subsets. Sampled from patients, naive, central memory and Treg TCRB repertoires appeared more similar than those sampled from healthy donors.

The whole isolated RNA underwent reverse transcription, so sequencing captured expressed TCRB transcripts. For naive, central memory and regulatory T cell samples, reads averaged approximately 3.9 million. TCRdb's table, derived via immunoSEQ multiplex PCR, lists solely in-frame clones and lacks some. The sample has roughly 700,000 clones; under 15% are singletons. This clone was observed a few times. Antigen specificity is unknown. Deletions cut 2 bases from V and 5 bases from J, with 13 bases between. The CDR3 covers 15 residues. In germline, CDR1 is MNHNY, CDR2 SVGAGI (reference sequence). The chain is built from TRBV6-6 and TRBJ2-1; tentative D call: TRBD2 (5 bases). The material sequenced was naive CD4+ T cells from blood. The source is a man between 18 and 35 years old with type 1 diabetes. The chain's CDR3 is CASSYVASLNNEQFF. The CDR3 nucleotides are TGTGCCAGCAGTTACGTAGCTAGCCTAAACAATGAGCAGTTCTTC.